The present entry profiles one T cell receptor (beta chain) with its context. Its antigen is not yet known. Base qualities are missing; no much larger clone stands one base away. V is reduced by 0 bases and J by 0 bases, leaving a spacing of 8 bases between them. Counted from cysteine to phenylalanine, this CDR3 has 15 amino acids. The entry retains the CDR3 DNA only, 45 bases that are in frame from base 1. CDR1 is given as LGHDT and CDR2 as YNNKEL, both from the germline V gene (reference sequence). Enrolling through a virtual design, the prospective study's participants ranged in age from roughly 18 to 95 years and lived across 24 United States geographic areas. To assign participants to cohorts, the prospective study relied on clinical history that participants themselves reported in a screening survey and a study questionnaire. In the prospective study, mobile phlebotomists collected whole blood, serum and a nasopharyngeal or oropharyngeal swab from each participant. Prospective study participants could optionally give additional blood draws and questionnaires over an approximately two-month period. Blood samples from the prospective study were shipped frozen or at room temperature prior to DNA extraction.

This entry is derived from a study of blood T cell repertoires in COVID-19 (dated by TCRdb to 2018 to 2021). About the study as a whole: The collaborator samples originated in the United States, Italy and Spain and spanned the acute and convalescent phases of COVID-19. The prospective study material was composed of cDNA or gDNA derived from T cells, B-cell-depleted T cells, or PBMCs. Subjects who had been exposed to COVID-19, were actively infected with it, or had recovered from it provided the deeply sampled blood TCRbeta repertoires that made up the dataset. A freely available public database, intended as a resource for researchers studying the immune response to SARS-CoV-2, is where the repertoires were released. The samples were drawn from the first 160 participants of the ongoing ImmuneRACE study and from 1,254 subjects provided by 6 global collaborators. The sample metadata nearly always contained a de-identified subject ID, COVID-19 status, age in years and sex. Where HLA class I and class II types were available, the types were taken from metadata supplied by the sample provider, not from assay-based typing.

TCRbeta CDR3 regions were amplified from genomic DNA by means of the immunoSEQ Assay, a bias-controlled multiplex PCR. Regarding the original processing steps: The number of nucleated cells in each sample was estimated from the amplification of reference gene primers within the assay. To quantify the absolute abundance of each unique TCRbeta CDR3 rearrangement, sequence reads were collapsed and filtered. For each sample, productive Simpson clonality was calculated as the square root of Simpson's diversity index over productive rearrangements. TCRdb took over this immuneACCESS table, retaining in-frame rearrangements with V and J assigned. Such tables are incomplete; in checked studies, under half of the missing clones stem from an unresolved V gene, and the remainder is unexplained. V, J and clone size were drawn from that table, and D and trimming were deduced from the DNA. The sample includes 200,000 to 300,000 clones, with 70% to 90% observed a single time. 3% to 4% of the sample belongs to the ten largest clones.

The full study reports these points: The amount of clinical and demographic metadata varied by source and participant and was provided uncurated.

This sequence originates from a woman in her thirties or forties with acute COVID-19. Sequencing used PBMCs or T cells enriched from blood (not recorded which). Recombination connected TRBV3-1 (or the pseudogene TRBV3-2) to TRBJ1-1; TRBD1 might be the D gene, on 5 matching bases. The CDR3 region reads CASSQELQVNTEAFF. The sequenced DNA: TGTGCCAGCAGCCAAGAGTTACAGGTGAACACTGAAGCTTTCTTT.